Below are 13 T cell receptor beta chains sequenced from a single sample in a study of T cell responses to AZD1222 COVID-19 vaccine. Clones were sequenced by immunoSEQ multiplex PCR, and TCRdb holds only the in-frame ones, with some missing. The repertoire includes hundreds of thousands of clones, around 93% of them detected once, and 0.9% to 1.1% sits in the top ten. Sequences were derived from peripheral blood, sampled on day 0 of MenACWY control vaccination. The receptors come from an adult in good health.

With respect to this clone: The junction departs from germline at one end; a sequencing error may be responsible. J is TRBJ1-4 and V is TRBV2; D may be TRBD1 (5 bases). Germline CDR1 reads SNHLY; CDR2 reads FYNNEI. The CDR3 is 15 amino acids. The CDR3 sequence: CASSEEGLYDEKLFF. In DNA form, the CDR3 reads TGTGCCAGCAGCGAAGAGGGGTTATATGATGAAAAACTGTTTTTT.

V usage is TRBV6-1 and J usage is TRBJ1-1, with D possibly being TRBD1 (6 bases). The CDR3 extends over 14 amino acids. V was clipped by 6 bases and J by 6 bases, with 17 bases between them. Per germline, CDR1 MNHNS and CDR2 SASEGT. CDR3 residues: CASSRDFGTPEAFF. Here the CDR3 DNA reads TGTGCCAGCAGCCGGGACTTTGGGACACCTGAAGCTTTCTTT.

The rearrangement joins TRBV19 to TRBJ1-5; D perhaps matches TRBD1 (6 bases). V gave up 3 bases and J gave up 6 bases, with 9 bases separating them. CDR3 size: 13 residues. Germline CDR1 and CDR2: LNHDA and SQIVND (reference sequence). CDR3 region: CASSIRGAQPQHF. The CDR3, as DNA: TGTGCCAGTAGTATTCGGGGGGCTCAGCCCCAGCATTTT. The whole variable domain, filled in from reference TRBV19 and TRBJ1-5, reads DGGITQSPKYLFRKEGQNVTLSCEQNLNHDAMYWYRQDPGQGLRLIYYSQIVNDFQKGDIAEGYSVSREKKESFPLTVTSAQKNPTAFYLCASSIRGAQPQHFGDGTRLSIL.

The chain has TRBV11-2 and TRBJ2-1, with 11 bases that match TRBD1. The junction had 4 bases not matched to a gene; V was cut back by 5 bases and J by 7 bases. Germline assignment: CDR1 SGHAT and CDR2 FQNNGV. CDR3 size: 14 residues. This CDR3 is CASSLDRGRNEQFF. The CDR3 nucleotides read TGTGCCAGCAGCCTGGACAGGGGGCGGAATGAGCAGTTCTTC.

The CDR3 region has the DNA TGTGCCAGCCTCTCATTTAAGAACACTGAAGCTTTCTTT. Protein sequence: CASLSFKNTEAFF. The chain links TRBV6-5 to TRBJ1-1; D is unclear. V lost 8 bases to trimming and J lost 1 base, with 11 bases between them. CDR3 size: 13 residues. Germline V gene lookup returns CDR1 MNHEY and CDR2 SVGAGI.

The chain couples TRBV6-1 to TRBJ2-1; a possible D gene is TRBD1 (6 bases). V was cut by 4 bases and J by 2 bases, with 15 bases left in between. Germline V gives CDR1 MNHNS, CDR2 SASEGT. The CDR3 totals 16 residues. The CDR3 nucleotides are TGTGCCAGCAGTGCCGAGGGGGAGAGGCCCTACAATGAGCAGTTCTTC. Translating it yields CASSAEGERPYNEQFF.

V and J are TRBV7-9 and TRBJ1-6; the match to TRBD1 covers 9 bases. CDR3 length: 15 residues. After removal of 6 bases from V and 9 bases from J, the junction contained 9 bases not matched to a gene. Per the germline V gene, CDR1 is SEHNR and CDR2 is FQNEAQ (reference sequence). The CDR3 DNA reads TGTGCCAGCAGAAAAATGGGGGACAGGGCTTCACCCCTCCACTTT. It encodes CASRKMGDRASPLHF. Drawing the rest from reference TRBV7-9 and TRBJ1-6, the complete variable domain is DTGVSQNPRHKITKRGQNVTFRCDPISEHNRLYWYRQTLGQGPEFLTYFQNEAQLEKSRLLSDRFSAERPKGSFSTLEIQRTEQGDSAMYLCASRKMGDRASPLHFGNGTRLTVT.

The chain is built from TRBV7-9 and TRBJ1-2; D not certain. Germline V gene data show CDR1 as SEHNR and CDR2 as FQNEAQ (reference sequence). With 2 bases removed from V and 8 bases from J, the gap between germline ends came to 3 bases. The CDR3 is 10 amino acids. This chain's CDR3 is CASSLYGYTF. The CDR3 DNA is TGTGCCAGCAGCTTATACGGCTACACCTTC.

This clone occurred once. The chain joins TRBV28 to TRBJ1-2; maybe TRBD1 (5 bases). Trimming removed 5 bases from V and 4 bases from J, with 11 bases in between. The germline gives CDR1 MDHEN, CDR2 SYDVKM. The CDR3 loop spans 13 amino acids. For the CDR3, the DNA is TGTGCCAGCAGTCAGGGTTCGACCTATGGCTACACCTTC. It encodes CASSQGSTYGYTF.

This chain links TRBV6-5 with TRBJ2-3, with 8 bases that match TRBD1. Per the germline V gene, CDR1 is MNHEY and CDR2 is SVGAGI. The length of the CDR3 is 14 residues. Germline trimming cut 4 bases from V and 7 bases from J; bases unmatched to any gene: 7. This CDR3 is CASSFGQGRHTQYF. The CDR3, as DNA: TGTGCCAGCAGTTTCGGACAGGGTAGGCATACGCAGTATTTT.

This chain links TRBV3-1 (or the pseudogene TRBV3-2) with TRBJ1-3; D is unclear. Trimming took off 3 bases at V and 0 bases at J, with 9 bases between the two ends. The germline V gene has CDR1 LGHDT and CDR2 YNNKEL (reference sequence). The CDR3 consists of 15 residues. The CDR3: CASSHGAVSGNTIYF. The CDR3 coding sequence is TGTGCCAGCAGCCACGGTGCGGTCTCTGGAAACACCATATATTTT.

The rearrangement joins TRBV19 to TRBJ1-2; maybe TRBD1 (6 bases). From germline, CDR1 is LNHDA and CDR2 SQIVND (reference sequence). V was trimmed by 7 bases and J by 7 bases, leaving 19 bases between them. This CDR3 region has 14 residues. The CDR3 bases are TGTGCCAGTATGGGAGGGGGGCGGATTGGTGGCTACACCTTC. Translation: CASMGGGRIGGYTF.

The chain carries TRBV29-1 and TRBJ1-1; TRBD1 matches at 7 bases. The V gene's germline CDR1 is SQVTM and CDR2 ANQGSEA. The CDR3 consists of 14 residues. The V segment lost 5 bases and the J segment 0 bases; nucleotides outside the gene matches: 6. DNA of the CDR3: TGCAGCGTTATAGCGACAGGGTTGAACACTGAAGCTTTCTTT. It codes for CSVIATGLNTEAFF.